One sample yielded the 26 T cell receptor beta chains listed below, sequenced in a study of blood T cell repertoires in COVID-19. Method: immunoSEQ multiplex PCR; TCRdb's copy keeps in-frame clones and lacks some. The sample has more than 250,000 clones, 85% to 90% seen once. Sequenced sample: PBMCs or T cells enriched from blood (not recorded which). Every receptor here comes from a young woman who had recovered from COVID-19.

This chain connects TRBV2 to TRBJ1-2; unclear D gene. The CDR3 has 13 amino acids. Germline CDR1 is SNHLY and CDR2 is FYNNEI. The ends were cut back, 4 bases at V and 4 bases at J, with 10 bases in the middle. CDR3 DNA sequence: TGTGCCAGCAGTGTTGAGGGAGCCTATGGCTACACCTTC. This encodes CASSVEGAYGYTF.

The J gene is TRBJ2-5, the V gene TRBV28; D is possibly TRBD2 (6 bases). The CDR3 loop spans 16 amino acids. Germline CDR1 reads MDHEN; CDR2 reads SYDVKM. V lost 4 bases, J lost 2 bases, and 17 bases lay in between. The CDR3 protein is CASSSFGSHLQETQYF. The CDR3 coding sequence is TGTGCCAGCAGTTCATTCGGGAGTCACCTTCAAGAGACCCAGTACTTC. Full variable domain (missing parts from reference TRBV28 and TRBJ2-5): DVKVTQSSRYLVKRTGEKVFLECVQDMDHENMFWYRQDPGLGLRLIYFSYDVKMKEKGDIPEGYSVSREKKERFSLILESASTNQTSMYLCASSSFGSHLQETQYFGPGTRLLVL.

The V and J genes are TRBV5-1 and TRBJ2-3; 7 positions match TRBD2. V dropped 1 base and J dropped 5; count of bases not matched to a gene: 7. Germline V gene data show CDR1 as SGHRS and CDR2 as YFSETQ. The CDR3 is 15 residues long. The DNA of the CDR3 is TGCGCCAGCAGCTTGCCGGGGGGAATCGGAGATACGCAGTATTTT. Protein: CASSLPGGIGDTQYF. Full variable domain (missing parts from reference TRBV5-1 and TRBJ2-3): KAGVTQTPRYLIKTRGQQVTLSCSPISGHRSVSWYQQTPGQGLQFLFEYFSETQRNKGNFPGRFSGRQFSNSRSEMNVSTLELGDSALYLCASSLPGGIGDTQYFGPGTRLTVL.

This clone was picked up one time. The V call is TRBV29-1, the J call TRBJ2-7; 7 nucleotides agree with TRBD1. The length of the CDR3 is 13 residues. CDR1 is SQVTM and CDR2 is ANQGSEA in the germline V gene. V trimming: 2 bases; J trimming: 7 bases; junction bases outside the gene matches: 8. The CDR3 DNA sequence: TGCAGCGTTGAACCACCCGGGACAGAAGAGCAGTACTTC. This translates into CSVEPPGTEEQYF.

The chain uses TRBV5-4 and TRBJ2-3; 7 bases are shared with TRBD1. The CDR3 runs to 14 residues. J was trimmed by 4 bases and V by 3 bases; bases with no gene match: 5. CDR1 is SGHNT, CDR2 YYREEE, per germline (reference sequence). DNA for the CDR3: TGTGCCAGCAGCTCCGGACAGGCAGCAGATACGCAGTATTTT. Translating it yields CASSSGQAADTQYF. The variable domain in full, with the rest retrieved from reference TRBV5-4 and TRBJ2-3, is ETGVTQSPTHLIKTRGQQVTLRCSSQSGHNTVSWYQQALGQGPQFIFQYYREEENGRGNFPPRFSGLQFPNYSSELNVNALELDDSALYLCASSSGQAADTQYFGPGTRLTVL.

The V call is TRBV5-1, the J call TRBJ2-1; 8 bases fit TRBD2. The V and J ends lost 0 bases and 6 bases, in that order; junction bases with no gene match: 5. The germline CDR1 and CDR2 sequences are SGHRS and YFSETQ. The CDR3 spans 15 residues. CDR3 coding DNA: TGCGCCAGCAGCTTGGGGGTAGCGGGAAGCAATGAGCAGTTCTTC. Its translation: CASSLGVAGSNEQFF.

The chain recombines TRBV3-1 (or the pseudogene TRBV3-2) with TRBJ2-5; 8 bases match TRBD2. J lost 5 bases, V lost 4 bases, and 15 bases had no gene match. The CDR3 totals 17 residues. Germline V CDR1 and CDR2: LGHDT, YNNKEL (reference sequence). The DNA of the CDR3 is TGTGCCAGCAGCCCACCCCGTCGGGGGGGGCCTTCGGAGACCCAGTACTTC. Protein sequence: CASSPPRRGGPSETQYF.

The V gene is TRBV2, the J gene TRBJ2-5; D might be TRBD2 (6 bases). The CDR3 is 14 amino acids. CDR1 and CDR2 from the germline V gene are SNHLY and FYNNEI. V was cut by 8 bases and J by 3 bases, with 16 bases left in between. The CDR3 nucleotides read TGTGCCAGCCGAAGAATAGCGGATAAAGAGACCCAGTACTTC. Translated: CASRRIADKETQYF.

The rearrangement links TRBV7-2 to TRBJ2-7; D not certain. The germline V gene encodes CDR1 SGHTA and CDR2 FQGNSA. This CDR3 is built from 13 residues. Trimming took off 3 bases at V and 2 bases at J, with 8 bases between the two ends. The CDR3 is CASSLSPTYEQYF. The CDR3 DNA is TGTGCCAGCAGCTTGAGCCCAACCTACGAGCAGTACTTC.

This chain connects TRBV5-1 to TRBJ2-3; D unresolved. The germline V and J ends were trimmed by 6 bases and 6 bases, with 14 bases remaining between them. Germline V gene sequence: CDR1 SGHRS, CDR2 YFSETQ. The length of the CDR3 is 13 residues. CDR3 DNA: TGCGCCAGCACCCTTCCCACCGGGGATACGCAGTATTTT. Translation: CASTLPTGDTQYF.

The chain employs TRBV28 and TRBJ2-2, with D possibly TRBD1 on 6 matching bases. CDR1 is MDHEN, CDR2 SYDVKM, per germline. V lost 2 bases and J lost 3, with 7 bases in between. This CDR3 has 14 amino acids. CDR3 sequence reads: CASSLTGYTGELFF. The DNA for the CDR3 is TGTGCCAGCAGTTTAACAGGGTACACCGGGGAGCTGTTTTTT.

This clone was seen once. The rearrangement uses TRBV27 and TRBJ1-1; the D is unclear. Looked up from germline, CDR1 is MNHEY and CDR2 is SMNVEV (reference sequence). The CDR3 sequence is 13 residues long. The V and J ends lost 6 bases and 0 bases respectively, with 8 bases between them. As DNA, the CDR3 is TGTGCCAGCAGAGTACACCTGAACACTGAAGCTTTCTTT. It codes for CASRVHLNTEAFF.

This rearrangement joins TRBV25-1 to TRBJ1-2, with D possibly matching TRBD1 (5 bases). The CDR3 extends over 15 amino acids. Germline V gene lookup returns CDR1 MGHDK and CDR2 SYGVNS. V was cut by 1 base and J by 6 bases, with 15 bases left in between. DNA of the CDR3: TGTGCCAGCAGTGAATCGTCGTCTCGGGGGGATGGCTACACCTTC. This codes for CASSESSSRGDGYTF.

This chain joins TRBV28 and TRBJ1-4; the D is unclear. In germline, CDR1 is MDHEN, CDR2 SYDVKM. The CDR3 runs to 13 residues. V shed 6 bases and J shed 3 bases, with 8 bases lying between them. The DNA of the CDR3 is TGTGCCAGCAGCGCTCCGGCTAATGAAAAACTGTTTTTT. This translates into CASSAPANEKLFF.

The rearrangement joins TRBV9 to TRBJ1-1; possibly TRBD1 for D (5 bases). CDR1 is SGDLS, CDR2 YYNGEE, per germline. V was cut by 1 base and J by 1 base, with 14 bases left in between. The CDR3 spans 16 residues. The chain's CDR3 is CASSVSGGPKNTEAFF. The CDR3 nucleotides are TGTGCCAGCAGCGTAAGCGGGGGACCAAAGAACACTGAAGCTTTCTTT.

The V and J genes are TRBV30 and TRBJ1-2; the match to TRBD1 covers 7 bases. Per germline, CDR1 GTSNPN and CDR2 SVGIG (reference sequence). This CDR3 has 12 amino acids. With V trimmed by 2 bases and J by 6 bases, 3 bases remained unmatched. As DNA, the CDR3 is TGTGCCTGGAGTACAGGGGAAGATGGCTACACCTTC. Encoded protein: CAWSTGEDGYTF. The whole variable domain, filled in from reference TRBV30 and TRBJ1-2, reads SQTIHQWPATLVQPVGSPLSLECTVEGTSNPNLYWYRQAAGRGLQLLFYSVGIGQISSEVPQNLSASRPQDRQFILSSKKLLLSDSGFYLCAWSTGEDGYTFGSGTRLTVV.

V gene TRBV24-1 combines with J gene TRBJ2-6; the D gene is possibly TRBD1 (6 bases). The CDR3 totals 15 residues. The germline V gene encodes CDR1 KGHDR and CDR2 SFDVKD. Trimming pared 10 bases from V and 2 bases from J, leaving 14 bases between. In DNA, the CDR3 is TGTGCCACGTCGGACAGCGTTACTGGGGCCAACGTCCTGACTTTC. Translated, it gives CATSDSVTGANVLTF.

The chain links TRBV28 to TRBJ2-1, with 12 bases fitting TRBD2. The CDR3 spans 16 residues. Trimming took 6 bases from V and 3 from J; bases not matched to a gene: 6. Germline CDR1 MDHEN, CDR2 SYDVKM. The CDR3 reads CASSPWTSGIYNEQFF. CDR3 DNA: TGTGCCAGCAGCCCATGGACTAGCGGGATCTACAATGAGCAGTTCTTC.

The chain uses TRBV7-9 and TRBJ2-7; TRBD2 matches at 8 bases. The V segment lost 4 bases and the J segment 6 bases; nucleotides outside the gene matches: 8. The CDR3 spans 14 residues. Germline CDR1 and CDR2: SEHNR and FQNEAQ (reference sequence). This CDR3 is CASSSGTSAPEQYF. CDR3 nucleotides: TGTGCCAGCAGCTCTGGGACTAGTGCCCCCGAGCAGTACTTC.

V and J are TRBV7-3 and TRBJ2-2; D might be TRBD2 (6 bases). Trimming took off 2 bases at V and 4 bases at J, with 8 bases between the two ends. This CDR3 comprises 14 residues. Germline CDR1 SGHTA, CDR2 FQGTGA. This CDR3 reads CASSLLGGTGELFF. As DNA, the CDR3 is TGTGCCAGCAGCTTACTGGGGGGCACCGGGGAGCTGTTTTTT.

Only one count was recorded for this clone. V gene TRBV7-9 combines with J gene TRBJ1-3; D is perhaps TRBD1 (6 bases). Germline V CDR1 and CDR2: SEHNR, FQNEAQ (reference sequence). V shed 5 bases and J shed 0 bases, with 17 bases lying between them. The CDR3 is made up of 17 amino acids. The CDR3 loop is CASSLGGDSVSGNTIYF. The CDR3 bases are TGTGCCAGCAGCCTAGGGGGGGATTCCGTCTCTGGAAACACCATATATTTT.

Only a few counts were recorded for this clone. The V call is TRBV5-8, the J call TRBJ2-6, with TRBD2 matching 7 bases. J gave up 3 bases and V 4 bases, and 7 bases lay outside the gene matches. CDR3 length: 16 residues. Germline CDR1 and CDR2: SGHTS and YDEGEE. The CDR3 loop reads CASSREGQGGANVLTF. For the CDR3, the DNA is TGTGCCAGCAGCAGGGAGGGGCAGGGTGGGGCCAACGTCCTGACTTTC.

The chain uses TRBV20-1 and TRBJ2-7; a weak D match, TRBD2 (6 bases). Trimming shortened V by 3 bases and J by 3 bases, and 12 bases separated the two germline ends. The CDR3 is 13 amino acids. CDR1 DFQATT and CDR2 SNEGSKA come from the germline V gene (reference sequence). CDR3 bases: TGCAGTGCTAGTCGCCCGGGGGTCTACGAGCAGTACTTC. This encodes CSASRPGVYEQYF.

The chain uses TRBV6-5 and TRBJ2-7, with a tentative D call TRBD2 (5 bases). V shed 2 bases and J shed 3 bases, with 17 bases lying between them. Germline V CDR1 and CDR2: MNHEY, SVGAGI. The CDR3 has 16 residues. CDR3 protein: CASSYGLAPLVYEQYF. In nucleotides, the CDR3 is TGTGCCAGCAGTTACGGCCTAGCACCACTAGTCTACGAGCAGTACTTC.

The rearrangement joins TRBV28 to TRBJ2-2; TRBD1 matches 8 bases. Per germline, CDR1 MDHEN and CDR2 SYDVKM. Trimming cost V 5 bases and J 7 bases; bases outside gene matches: 9. This CDR3 is 15 amino acids long. The CDR3 reads CASSSWTGSSGELFF. In DNA form, the CDR3 reads TGTGCCAGCAGTAGCTGGACAGGGAGTAGCGGGGAGCTGTTTTTT. Based on the CDR3 plus reference TRBV28 and TRBJ2-2, the full variable domain is DVKVTQSSRYLVKRTGEKVFLECVQDMDHENMFWYRQDPGLGLRLIYFSYDVKMKEKGDIPEGYSVSREKKERFSLILESASTNQTSMYLCASSSWTGSSGELFFGEGSRLTVL.

The chain combines TRBV10-2 with TRBJ2-5; D is uncertain. CDR1 WSHSY and CDR2 SAAADI come from the germline V gene. V was cut by 3 bases and J by 7 bases, with 15 bases left in between. This CDR3 comprises 14 residues. In nucleotides, the CDR3 is TGCGCCAGCAGTGAAACTCTCGAAGGCGGGACCCAGTACTTC. It translates to CASSETLEGGTQYF.